This T cell receptor beta chain was identified in a study of blood T cell repertoires in COVID-19. Background on the study: Nucleic acid was either cDNA or gDNA, and it came from T cells, B-cell-depleted T cells, or PBMCs.

Data came from immunoSEQ multiplex PCR; TCRdb stores just in-frame clones and leaves some out. The repertoire has about 310,000 clones, roughly 90% of them found once; the top ten carry roughly a tenth. This study enrolled people aged 18 to 89 from approximately 25 US geographic areas. This clone was found once. Trimming stripped 7 bases from V and 0 bases from J, with 16 bases between. CDR1 is SNHLY and CDR2 is FYNNEI in the germline V gene. The CDR3 has 16 residues. This sequence joins TRBV2 and TRBJ1-3; perhaps TRBD1 as D (5 bases). The material sequenced was PBMCs or T cells enriched from blood (not recorded which). The TCR comes from a woman in her 30s who had recovered from COVID-19. CDR3 sequence: CASKETYRSSGNTIYF. The CDR3 DNA follows: TGTGCCAGCAAGGAGACGTACAGGAGCTCTGGAAACACCATATATTTT.